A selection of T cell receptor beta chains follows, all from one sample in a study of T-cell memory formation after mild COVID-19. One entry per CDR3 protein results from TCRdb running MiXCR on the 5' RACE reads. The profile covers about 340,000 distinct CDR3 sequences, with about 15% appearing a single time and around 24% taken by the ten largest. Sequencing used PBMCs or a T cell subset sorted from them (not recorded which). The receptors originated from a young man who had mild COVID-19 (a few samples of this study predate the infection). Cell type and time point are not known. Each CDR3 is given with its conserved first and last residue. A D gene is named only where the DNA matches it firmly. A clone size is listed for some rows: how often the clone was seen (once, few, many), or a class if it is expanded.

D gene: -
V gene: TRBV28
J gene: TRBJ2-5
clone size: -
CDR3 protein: CASRRVRETQYF
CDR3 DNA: TGTGCCAGCCGCAGGGTGCGGGAGACCCAGTACTTC

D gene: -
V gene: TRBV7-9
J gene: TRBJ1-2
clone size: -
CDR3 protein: CAAPAPNDRVYGYTF
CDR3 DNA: TGTGCCGCTCCCGCTCCGAACGATAGGGTCTATGGCTACACCTTC

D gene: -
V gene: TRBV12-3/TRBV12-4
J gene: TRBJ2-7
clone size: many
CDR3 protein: CASSQWTTEPSF
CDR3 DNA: TGTGCCAGCAGTCAGTGGACTACCGAGCCGAGCTTC

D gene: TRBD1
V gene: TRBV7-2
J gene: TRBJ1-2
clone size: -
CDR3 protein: CASSQGQRIGYTF
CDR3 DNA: TGTGCCAGCAGCCAGGGACAGAGAATTGGCTACACCTTC

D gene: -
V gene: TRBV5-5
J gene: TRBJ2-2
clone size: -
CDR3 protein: CASNPFPRGGTGELFF
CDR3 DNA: TGTGCCAGCAACCCTTTTCCGAGGGGAGGCACCGGGGAGCTGTTTTTT

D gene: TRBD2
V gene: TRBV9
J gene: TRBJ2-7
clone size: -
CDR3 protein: CASSVVGGYEQYF
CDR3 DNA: TGTGCCAGCAGCGTAGTCGGGGGGTACGAGCAGTACTTC

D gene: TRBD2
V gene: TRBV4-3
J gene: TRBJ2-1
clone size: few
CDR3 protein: CASSPGLAGSLNEQFF
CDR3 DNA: TGCGCCAGCAGCCCAGGACTAGCGGGGTCTTTGAATGAGCAGTTCTTC

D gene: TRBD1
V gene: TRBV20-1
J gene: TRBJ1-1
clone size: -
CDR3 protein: CSAGGPGTDDNTEAFF
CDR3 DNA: TGCAGTGCTGGAGGTCCCGGGACAGACGACAACACTGAAGCTTTCTTT

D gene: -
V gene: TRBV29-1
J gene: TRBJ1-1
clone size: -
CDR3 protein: CSVVGGWTEAFF
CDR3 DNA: TGCAGCGTTGTGGGGGGCTGGACTGAAGCTTTCTTT

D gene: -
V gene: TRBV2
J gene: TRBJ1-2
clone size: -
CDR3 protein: CASSVGLGYTF
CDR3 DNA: TGTGCCAGCAGTGTCGGGTTAGGCTACACCTTC

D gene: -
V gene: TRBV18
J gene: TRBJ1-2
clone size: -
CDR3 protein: CASSPSRSSNYGYTF
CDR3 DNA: TGTGCCAGCTCACCGAGTCGGAGCTCGAACTATGGCTACACCTTC

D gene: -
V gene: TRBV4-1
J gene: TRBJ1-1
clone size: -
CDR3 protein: CASSPQGSPEAFF
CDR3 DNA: TGCGCCAGCAGCCCACAGGGATCCCCTGAAGCTTTCTTT

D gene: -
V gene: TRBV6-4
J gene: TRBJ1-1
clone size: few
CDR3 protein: CASSGSPGNTEAFF
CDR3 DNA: TGTGCCAGCAGTGGATCGCCGGGGAACACTGAAGCTTTCTTT

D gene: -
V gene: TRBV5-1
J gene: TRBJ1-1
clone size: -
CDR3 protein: CASSLGPQNTEAFF
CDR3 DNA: TGCGCCAGCAGTTTGGGACCGCAGAACACTGAAGCTTTCTTT

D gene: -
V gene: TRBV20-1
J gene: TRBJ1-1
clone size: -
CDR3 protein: CSARDSDREAFF
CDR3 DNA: TGCAGTGCTAGAGATAGTGACCGTGAAGCTTTCTTT

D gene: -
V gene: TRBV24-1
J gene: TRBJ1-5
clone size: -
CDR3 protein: CATNLGAGSYSNQPQHF
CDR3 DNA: TGTGCCACCAACCTAGGCGCAGGTTCTTATAGCAATCAGCCCCAGCATTTT

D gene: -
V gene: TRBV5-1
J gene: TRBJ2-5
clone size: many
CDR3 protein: CASSPQGGLQETQYF
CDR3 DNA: TGCGCCAGCAGCCCACAGGGGGGGCTTCAAGAGACCCAGTACTTC

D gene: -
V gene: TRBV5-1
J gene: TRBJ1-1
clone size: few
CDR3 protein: CASSTGGIRGTEAFF
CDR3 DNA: TGCGCCAGCAGCACCGGCGGGATTAGGGGGACTGAAGCTTTCTTT

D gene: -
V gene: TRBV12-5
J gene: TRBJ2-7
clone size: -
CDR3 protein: CASGLVVWGQYF
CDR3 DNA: TGTGCTAGTGGTTTGGTCGTATGGGGGCAGTACTTC

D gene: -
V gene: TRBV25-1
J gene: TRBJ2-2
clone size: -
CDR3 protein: CASSEYAGDGTGELFF
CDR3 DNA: TGTGCCAGCAGTGAATACGCAGGGGATGGCACCGGGGAGCTGTTTTTT

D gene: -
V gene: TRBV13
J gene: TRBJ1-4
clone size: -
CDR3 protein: CASSLRDREKLFF
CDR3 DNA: TGTGCCAGCAGCTTACGAGACCGAGAAAAACTGTTTTTT

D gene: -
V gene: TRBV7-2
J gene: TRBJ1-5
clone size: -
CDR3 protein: CASSLGRINQPQHF
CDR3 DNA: TGTGCCAGCAGCTTAGGCCGGATAAATCAGCCCCAGCATTTT

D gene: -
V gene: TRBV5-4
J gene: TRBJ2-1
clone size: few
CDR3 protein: CASSRNNEQFF
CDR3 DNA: TGTGCCAGCAGCCGTAACAATGAGCAGTTCTTC

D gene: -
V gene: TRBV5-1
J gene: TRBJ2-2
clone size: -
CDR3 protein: CASSLGPGQTGELFF
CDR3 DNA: TGCGCCAGCAGTTTGGGACCGGGACAAACCGGGGAGCTGTTTTTT

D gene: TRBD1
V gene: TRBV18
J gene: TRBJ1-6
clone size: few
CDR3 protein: CASSSTDRVNSPLHF
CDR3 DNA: TGTGCCAGCTCATCAACGGACAGGGTTAATTCACCCCTCCACTTT

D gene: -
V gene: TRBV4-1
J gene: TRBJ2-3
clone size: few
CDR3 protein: CASGGSPDTQYF
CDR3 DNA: TGCGCCAGCGGGGGTAGTCCAGATACGCAGTATTTT

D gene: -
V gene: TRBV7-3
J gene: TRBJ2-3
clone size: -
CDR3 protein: CASSPNLGGGTDTQYF
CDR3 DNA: TGTGCCAGCAGCCCAAATCTGGGGGGCGGCACAGATACGCAGTATTTT